A single sample gave rise to the 13 T cell receptor beta chains below, sequenced in a study of T-cell reconstitution after alpha-beta-depleted transplantation in children. As it was prepared, the TCRbeta library received unique molecular identifiers. TCRdb itself ran the PCR reads through MiXCR, one entry per CDR3 protein. The sample includes about 110,000 distinct CDR3 sequences, 5% to 8% of them seen just once. Sequenced material: PBMCs, mostly from graft donor cells, taken 360 days after TCRalphabeta/CD19-depleted stem cell transplant. Receptors originate from a male patient under 10 years old who had a stem cell transplant for acute lymphoblastic leukemia, so the T cells may come from the graft donor.

CDR3 nucleotide sequence: TGTGCCAGCAGCCCTCATAGCGGAGGAGGCATATCCTACGAGCAGTACTTC. Translated: CASSPHSGGGISYEQYF. The gene calls are TRBV7-2 and TRBJ2-7, with TRBD2 as a possible D gene (6 bases). From germline, CDR1 is SGHTA and CDR2 FQGNSA. This CDR3 region has 17 residues. V lost 5 bases and J lost 1, with 21 bases in between.

This clonotype was recorded at least ten times. The V call is TRBV27, the J call TRBJ1-6; possibly TRBD1 for D (5 bases). Germline CDR1 is MNHEY and CDR2 is SMNVEV (reference sequence). Trimming stripped 7 bases from V and 7 bases from J, with 17 bases between. CDR3 length equals 15 residues. DNA for the CDR3: TGTGCCAGCAAAGTCCGGGCCAGGGAGAATTCACCCCTCCACTTT. This sequence encodes CASKVRARENSPLHF.

The table lists this clonotype with a few counts. The chain is built from TRBV28 and TRBJ1-5, with D perhaps matching TRBD1 (6 bases). The CDR3 is made up of 18 amino acids. V dropped 1 base and J dropped 0 bases, with 16 bases sitting between them. Germline values: CDR1 MDHEN, CDR2 SYDVKM. The CDR3 protein is CASSLSPRDTNSNQPQHF. For the CDR3, the DNA is TGTGCCAGCAGTTTATCTCCTAGGGACACTAATAGCAATCAGCCCCAGCATTTT.

This clonotype was detected ten times or more. V gene TRBV12-3 or TRBV12-4 combines with J gene TRBJ2-7; no reliable D call. Trimming removed 6 bases from V and 4 bases from J, with 13 bases in between. This CDR3 is 13 amino acids long. The CDR3 bases are TGTGCCAGCAGGGGTGACGACTCTTACGAGCAGTACTTC. It specifies CASRGDDSYEQYF.

This clonotype was seen a few times. The chain joins TRBV27 to TRBJ1-2; 7 bases fit TRBD1. CDR1 MNHEY and CDR2 SMNVEV come from the germline V gene (reference sequence). Trimming cost V 8 bases and J 2 bases; bases outside gene matches: 26. This CDR3 comprises 20 residues. DNA of the CDR3: TGTGCCAGCCGTCTACGTTTATTTGGGACAGACTCCGGCGAGAACTATGGCTACACCTTC. Encoded protein: CASRLRLFGTDSGENYGYTF.

This clonotype was seen repeatedly, ten times or more. The rearrangement links TRBV6-5 to TRBJ2-7; D remains ambiguous. This CDR3 has 12 amino acids. Germline loops: CDR1 MNHEY, CDR2 SVGAGI. Trimming removed 6 bases at V and 6 bases at J, with 12 bases between. The CDR3 DNA sequence: TGTGCCAGCAGCTCCTATGAATCCGAGCAGTACTTC. Amino acid sequence: CASSSYESEQYF.

This clonotype was picked up many times. This sequence joins TRBV3-1 and TRBJ2-5; no reliable D call. CDR1 is LGHDT and CDR2 is YNNKEL in the germline V gene (reference sequence). CDR3 size: 10 residues. The V end was cut by 3 bases, the J end by 5 bases, with 1 base between. CDR3: CASSHETQYF. The DNA of the CDR3 is TGTGCCAGCAGCCATGAGACCCAGTACTTC.

The sample holds many counts of this clonotype. V is TRBV6-5 and J is TRBJ2-7; 8 nucleotides align to TRBD2. Germline V CDR1 and CDR2: MNHEY, SVGAGI. The CDR3 spans 15 residues. Trimming at V came to 0 bases and at J to 7 bases, leaving 8 bases not matched to a gene. The CDR3 bases are TGTGCCAGCAGTTACTCGGATGGCGGGGGGAGGGAGCAGTACTTC. Translated: CASSYSDGGGREQYF.

This clonotype showed up many times. The chain couples TRBV6-6 to TRBJ1-4; D is unresolved. CDR1 MNHNY and CDR2 SVGAGI come from the germline V gene (reference sequence). The CDR3 consists of 11 residues. The germline V and J ends were trimmed by 1 base and 11 bases, with 5 bases remaining between them. The CDR3 is CASSYLGKLFF. CDR3 DNA: TGTGCCAGCAGTTACTTGGGGAAACTGTTTTTT.

This clonotype was detected ten times or more. The DNA of the CDR3 is TGTGCCAGCAGCTTAGGGTGGGAGCAGTTCTTC. It codes for CASSLGWEQFF. This rearrangement joins TRBV13 to TRBJ2-1; no clear D. The V gene lost 0 bases and the J gene lost 10 bases, with 4 bases spanning the gap. The CDR3 is made up of 11 amino acids. Germline lookup yields CDR1 PRHDT and CDR2 FYEKMQ (reference sequence).

This clonotype was counted at least ten times. DNA of the CDR3: TGTGCCAGCAGCTATAACCCGGGACAGGGTGACGAGCAGTACTTC. The encoded protein is CASSYNPGQGDEQYF. V gene TRBV11-2 combines with J gene TRBJ2-7, with 9 bases that match TRBD1. Germline V CDR1 and CDR2: SGHAT, FQNNGV. CDR3 length: 15 residues. The J segment lost 5 bases and the V segment lost 4 bases, leaving 9 bases of the junction unmatched.

The table lists this clonotype with many counts. V is TRBV12-3 or TRBV12-4 and J is TRBJ2-7, with 10 bases fitting TRBD1. The CDR3 totals 14 residues. J lost 4 bases, V lost 7 bases, and 7 bases had no gene match. The CDR3 coding sequence is TGTGCCAGCACCCAGTCGGGACAGGGGTACGAGCAGTACTTC. Its protein product is CASTQSGQGYEQYF.

In this sample, this clonotype turned up many times. CDR3 sequence: CATSRENRWGFSYEQYF. The CDR3 DNA is TGTGCCACCAGCAGAGAAAATAGGTGGGGCTTCTCCTACGAGCAGTACTTC. V gene TRBV15 combines with J gene TRBJ2-7; a possible D gene is TRBD1 (5 bases). CDR3 length: 17 amino acids. With 0 bases removed from V and 0 bases from J, the gap between germline ends came to 15 bases. From germline, CDR1 is LNHNV and CDR2 YYDKDF (reference sequence).